Listed below are T cell receptor beta chains from one sample, sequenced in a study of CD4 T cells in relation to SARS-CoV-2 and coronaviruses. The assay was immunoSEQ multiplex PCR, and TCRdb's table has in-frame clones only and misses some. Of 43,000 or so clones in the sample, roughly 87% are singletons; the top ten hold 1.4%. Their antigens are not known. Sequenced input: naive CD4+ T cells from PBMCs, cultured in vitro. The source of these receptors is an adult with COVID-19. CDR3s include the opening cysteine and the closing phenylalanine or tryptophan. D genes are given only for firm matches. Size values are once, few and many counts, or a class for expanded clones, and some rows have none.

clone_size: .; v_call: TRBV3-1/TRBV3-2; d_call: .; j_call: TRBJ2-6; cdr3_aa: CASNYRERANVLTF; cdr3_nt: TGTGCCAGCAACTACCGGGAGAGGGCCAACGTCCTGACTTTC
clone_size: few; v_call: TRBV6-1; d_call: .; j_call: TRBJ2-3; cdr3_aa: CASSEWLSSADTQYF; cdr3_nt: TGTGCCAGCAGTGAATGGTTATCGTCTGCAGATACGCAGTATTTT
clone_size: .; v_call: TRBV7-3; d_call: TRBD2; j_call: TRBJ2-3; cdr3_aa: CASSEVAGVVDTQYF; cdr3_nt: TGTGCCAGCAGTGAGGTAGCGGGAGTAGTAGATACGCAGTATTTT
clone_size: .; v_call: TRBV6-5; d_call: TRBD1; j_call: TRBJ2-7; cdr3_aa: CASRGTAPDEQYF; cdr3_nt: TGTGCCAGCAGGGGGACAGCCCCCGACGAGCAGTACTTC
clone_size: .; v_call: TRBV5-1; d_call: .; j_call: TRBJ2-2; cdr3_aa: CASRALVGSHTGELFF; cdr3_nt: TGCGCCAGCCGAGCCTTAGTTGGGAGTCACACCGGGGAGCTGTTTTTT
clone_size: .; v_call: TRBV6-5; d_call: TRBD2; j_call: TRBJ2-1; cdr3_aa: CASSYGLAGANEQFF; cdr3_nt: TGTGCCAGCAGTTACGGACTAGCGGGAGCCAATGAGCAGTTCTTC
clone_size: .; v_call: TRBV7-9; d_call: .; j_call: TRBJ1-2; cdr3_aa: CASSSTTPWYGYTF; cdr3_nt: TGTGCCAGCAGCTCCACGACGCCTTGGTATGGCTACACCTTC
clone_size: .; v_call: TRBV6-5; d_call: TRBD1; j_call: TRBJ2-7; cdr3_aa: CASSYYGTGRYEQYF; cdr3_nt: TGTGCCAGCAGTTACTATGGGACAGGGAGATACGAGCAGTACTTC
clone_size: .; v_call: TRBV15; d_call: TRBD1; j_call: TRBJ1-2; cdr3_aa: CATSRDHYTHRGYGYTF; cdr3_nt: TGTGCCACCAGCAGAGATCATTACACGCACAGGGGCTATGGCTACACCTTC
clone_size: .; v_call: TRBV9; d_call: TRBD2; j_call: TRBJ2-5; cdr3_aa: CASSVAGGPRETQYF; cdr3_nt: TGTGCCAGCAGCGTAGCGGGAGGGCCACGAGAGACCCAGTACTTC
clone_size: few; v_call: TRBV18; d_call: TRBD1; j_call: TRBJ1-1; cdr3_aa: CASSEQGANMNTEAFF; cdr3_nt: TGTGCCAGCTCCGAGCAGGGGGCTAACATGAACACTGAAGCTTTCTTT
clone_size: once; v_call: TRBV13; d_call: TRBD2; j_call: TRBJ2-7; cdr3_aa: CASSSRAGGFFEQYF; cdr3_nt: TGTGCCAGCAGCTCTCGGGCGGGAGGTTTCTTCGAGCAGTACTTC
clone_size: .; v_call: TRBV7-2; d_call: .; j_call: TRBJ2-5; cdr3_aa: CASSSRARWETQYF; cdr3_nt: TGTGCCAGCAGCTCCAGGGCTAGATGGGAGACCCAGTACTTC
clone_size: .; v_call: TRBV9; d_call: .; j_call: TRBJ1-6; cdr3_aa: CASSENSNSPLHF; cdr3_nt: TGTGCCAGCAGCGAGAACAGCAATTCACCCCTCCACTTT
clone_size: few; v_call: TRBV5-4; d_call: TRBD2; j_call: TRBJ2-7; cdr3_aa: CASSRGLAGAYEQYF; cdr3_nt: TGTGCCAGCAGCCGAGGACTAGCGGGAGCCTACGAGCAGTACTTC
clone_size: .; v_call: TRBV9; d_call: TRBD1; j_call: TRBJ1-6; cdr3_aa: CASSVGTGYSPLHF; cdr3_nt: TGTGCCAGCAGCGTAGGGACAGGGTATTCACCCCTCCACTTT
clone_size: once; v_call: TRBV18; d_call: .; j_call: TRBJ2-1; cdr3_aa: CASSLKGFDSYNEQFF; cdr3_nt: TGTGCCAGCTCACTTAAGGGGTTCGACTCCTACAATGAGCAGTTCTTC
clone_size: once; v_call: TRBV5-1; d_call: .; j_call: TRBJ1-2; cdr3_aa: CASSLQGDVNYGYTF; cdr3_nt: TGCGCCAGCAGCTTGCAGGGAGACGTTAACTATGGCTACACCTTC
clone_size: .; v_call: TRBV4-1; d_call: TRBD2; j_call: TRBJ2-3; cdr3_aa: CASSQGLAGVTSTDTQYF; cdr3_nt: TGCGCCAGCAGCCAAGGACTAGCGGGAGTGACTAGCACAGATACGCAGTATTTT
clone_size: .; v_call: TRBV25-1; d_call: .; j_call: TRBJ2-1; cdr3_aa: CASSGRGAGDPYNEQFF; cdr3_nt: TGTGCCAGCAGTGGACGGGGGGCGGGGGATCCCTACAATGAGCAGTTCTTC
clone_size: .; v_call: TRBV27; d_call: .; j_call: TRBJ2-4; cdr3_aa: CASSLRERPGTGTKNIQYF; cdr3_nt: TGTGCCAGCAGTTTACGCGAACGGCCGGGGACTGGAACCAAAAACATTCAGTACTTC
clone_size: .; v_call: TRBV5-1; d_call: .; j_call: TRBJ1-3; cdr3_aa: CASSVGLSSGNTIYF; cdr3_nt: TGCGCCAGCAGCGTCGGACTGAGCTCTGGAAACACCATATATTTT
clone_size: .; v_call: TRBV2; d_call: .; j_call: TRBJ2-5; cdr3_aa: CASTRGETQYF; cdr3_nt: TGTGCCAGCACAAGGGGGGAGACCCAGTACTTC